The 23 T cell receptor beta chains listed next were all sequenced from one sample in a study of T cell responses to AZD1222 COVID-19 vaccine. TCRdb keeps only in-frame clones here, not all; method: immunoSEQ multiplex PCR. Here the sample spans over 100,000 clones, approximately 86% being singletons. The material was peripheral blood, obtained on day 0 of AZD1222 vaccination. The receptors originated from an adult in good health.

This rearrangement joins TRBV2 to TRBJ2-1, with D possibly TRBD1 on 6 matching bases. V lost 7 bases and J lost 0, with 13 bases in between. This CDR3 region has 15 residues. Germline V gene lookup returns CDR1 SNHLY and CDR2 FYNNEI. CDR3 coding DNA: TGTGCCAGCATACTGGCGGACAGCTCCTACAATGAGCAGTTCTTC. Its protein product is CASILADSSYNEQFF.

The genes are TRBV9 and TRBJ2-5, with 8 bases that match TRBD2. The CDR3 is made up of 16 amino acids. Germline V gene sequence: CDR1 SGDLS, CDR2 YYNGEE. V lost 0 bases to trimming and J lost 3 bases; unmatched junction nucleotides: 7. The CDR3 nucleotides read TGTGCCAGCAGCGTAGAGAGAGCGGGGGCTAAAGAGACCCAGTACTTC. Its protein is CASSVERAGAKETQYF.

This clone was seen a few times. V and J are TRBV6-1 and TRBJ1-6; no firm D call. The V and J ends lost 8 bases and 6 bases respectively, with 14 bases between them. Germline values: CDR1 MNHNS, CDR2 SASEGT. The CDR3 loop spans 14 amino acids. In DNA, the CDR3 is TGTGCCAGCGTCCGGGGAGAGGGTAATTCACCCCTCCACTTT. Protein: CASVRGEGNSPLHF.

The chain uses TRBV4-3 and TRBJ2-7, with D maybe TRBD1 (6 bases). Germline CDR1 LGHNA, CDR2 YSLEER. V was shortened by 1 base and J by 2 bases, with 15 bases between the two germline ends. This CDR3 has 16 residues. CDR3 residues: CASSQGTGMGAYEQYF. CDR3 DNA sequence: TGCGCCAGCAGCCAAGGCACAGGGATGGGGGCCTACGAGCAGTACTTC.

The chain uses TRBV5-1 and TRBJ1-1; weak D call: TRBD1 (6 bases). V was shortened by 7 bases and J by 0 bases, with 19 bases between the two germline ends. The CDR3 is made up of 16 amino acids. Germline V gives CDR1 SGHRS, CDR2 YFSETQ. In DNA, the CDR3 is TGCGCCAGCCGGAACGAAAGGGGGGGTGTGAACACTGAAGCTTTCTTT. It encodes CASRNERGGVNTEAFF.

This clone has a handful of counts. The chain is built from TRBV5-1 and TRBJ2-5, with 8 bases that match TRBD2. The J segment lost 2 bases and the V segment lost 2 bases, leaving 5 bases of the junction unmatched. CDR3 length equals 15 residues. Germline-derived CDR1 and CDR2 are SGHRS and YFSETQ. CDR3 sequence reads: CASSFSAGDQETQYF. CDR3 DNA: TGCGCCAGCAGCTTTTCAGCGGGAGATCAAGAGACCCAGTACTTC.

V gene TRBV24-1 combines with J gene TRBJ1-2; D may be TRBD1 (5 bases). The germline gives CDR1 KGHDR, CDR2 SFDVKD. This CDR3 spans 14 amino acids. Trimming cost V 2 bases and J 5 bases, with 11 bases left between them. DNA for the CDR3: TGTGCCACCAGTGATTGGGGCAGGACATATGGCTACACCTTC. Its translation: CATSDWGRTYGYTF.

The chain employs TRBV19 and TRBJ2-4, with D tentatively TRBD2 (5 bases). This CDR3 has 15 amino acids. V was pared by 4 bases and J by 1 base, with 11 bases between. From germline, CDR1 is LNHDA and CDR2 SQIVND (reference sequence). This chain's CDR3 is CASSKTGDAKNIQYF. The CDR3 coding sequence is TGTGCCAGTAGTAAGACCGGGGATGCCAAAAACATTCAGTACTTC.

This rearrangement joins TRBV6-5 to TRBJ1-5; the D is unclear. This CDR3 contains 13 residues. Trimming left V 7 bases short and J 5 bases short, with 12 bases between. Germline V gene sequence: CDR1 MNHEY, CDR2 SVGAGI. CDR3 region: CASNTLAYQPQHF. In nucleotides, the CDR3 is TGTGCCAGCAACACCCTAGCTTATCAGCCCCAGCATTTT.

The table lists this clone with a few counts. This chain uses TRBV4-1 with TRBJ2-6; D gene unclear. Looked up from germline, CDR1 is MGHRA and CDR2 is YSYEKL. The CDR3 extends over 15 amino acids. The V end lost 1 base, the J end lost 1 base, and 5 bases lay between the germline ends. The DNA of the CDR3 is TGCGCCAGCAGCCAAGGACCTTCTGGGGCCAACGTCCTGACTTTC. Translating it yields CASSQGPSGANVLTF.

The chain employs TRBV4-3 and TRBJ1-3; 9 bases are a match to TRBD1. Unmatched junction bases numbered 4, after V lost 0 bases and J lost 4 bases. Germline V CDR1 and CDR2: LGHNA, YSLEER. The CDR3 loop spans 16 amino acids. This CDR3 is CASSQDNRGQGNTIYF. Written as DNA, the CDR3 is TGCGCCAGCAGCCAAGATAACAGGGGGCAAGGAAACACCATATATTTT.

The CDR3 coding sequence is TGTGCCTGGAGCCGGGGAGTAGATCAGCCCCAGCATTTT. Translated, it gives CAWSRGVDQPQHF. The chain uses TRBV30 and TRBJ1-5; no reliable D call. Per germline, CDR1 GTSNPN and CDR2 SVGIG (reference sequence). The CDR3 contains 13 residues. Trimming took off 3 bases at V and 5 bases at J, with 11 bases between the two ends.

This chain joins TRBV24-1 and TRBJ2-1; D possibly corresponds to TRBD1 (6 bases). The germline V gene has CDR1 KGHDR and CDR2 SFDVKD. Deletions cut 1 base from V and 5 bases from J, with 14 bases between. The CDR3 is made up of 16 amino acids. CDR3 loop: CATSDFGPRGNNEQFF. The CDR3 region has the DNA TGTGCCACCAGTGATTTCGGCCCAAGGGGGAACAATGAGCAGTTCTTC.

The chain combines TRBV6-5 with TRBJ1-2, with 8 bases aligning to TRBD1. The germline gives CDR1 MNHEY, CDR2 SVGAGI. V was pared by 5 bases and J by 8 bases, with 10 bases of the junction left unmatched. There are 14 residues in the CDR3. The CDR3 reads CASSPPGQGEGYTF. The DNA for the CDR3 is TGTGCCAGCAGTCCCCCAGGACAGGGTGAAGGCTACACCTTC.

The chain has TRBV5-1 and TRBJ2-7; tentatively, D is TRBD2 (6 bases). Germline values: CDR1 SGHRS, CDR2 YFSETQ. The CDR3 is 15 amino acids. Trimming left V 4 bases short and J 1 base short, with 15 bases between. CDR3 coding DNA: TGCGCCAGCAGCCCGCCCGGGGGACGGTCCTACGAGCAGTACTTC. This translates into CASSPPGGRSYEQYF.

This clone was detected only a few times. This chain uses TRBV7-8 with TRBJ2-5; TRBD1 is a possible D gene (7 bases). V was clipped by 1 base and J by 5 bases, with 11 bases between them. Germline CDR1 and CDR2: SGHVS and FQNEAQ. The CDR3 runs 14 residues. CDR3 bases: TGTGCCAGCAGCTTAGAACAGGGGAGGGAGACCCAGTACTTC. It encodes CASSLEQGRETQYF.

As DNA, the CDR3 is TGTGCCAGCAGCTTAGCGGGGGGACAGGGAGAGACCCAGTACTTC. Translation gives CASSLAGGQGETQYF. The chain recombines TRBV11-2 with TRBJ2-5; TRBD1 matches 9 bases. The CDR3 is 15 amino acids. The V gene end was trimmed by 1 base and the J gene end by 4 bases; junction bases not matched to a gene: 4. Germline loops: CDR1 SGHAT, CDR2 FQNNGV.

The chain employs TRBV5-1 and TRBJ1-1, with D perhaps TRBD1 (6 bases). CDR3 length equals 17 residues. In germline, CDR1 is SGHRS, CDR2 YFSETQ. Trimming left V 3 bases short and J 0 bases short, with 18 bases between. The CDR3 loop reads CASSSPVLGAMNTEAFF. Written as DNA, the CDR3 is TGCGCCAGCAGCTCGCCCGTCCTGGGGGCGATGAACACTGAAGCTTTCTTT.

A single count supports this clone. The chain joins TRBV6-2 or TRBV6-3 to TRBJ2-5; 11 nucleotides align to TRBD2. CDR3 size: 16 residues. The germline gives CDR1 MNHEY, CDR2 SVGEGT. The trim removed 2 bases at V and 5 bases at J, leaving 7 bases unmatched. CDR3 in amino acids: CASSYGLAGGRETQYF. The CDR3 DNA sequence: TGTGCCAGCAGTTACGGGCTAGCGGGGGGCCGGGAGACCCAGTACTTC.

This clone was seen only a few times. The CDR3 nucleotides read TGTGCCAGCAGCTTGGGCGGGGCGCCCTCCTACGAGCAGTACTTC. Translation gives CASSLGGAPSYEQYF. The chain carries TRBV13 and TRBJ2-7; possible D gene TRBD2, 6 bases. Trimming removed 3 bases at V and 0 bases at J, with 12 bases between. This CDR3 contains 15 residues. CDR1 and CDR2 (germline): PRHDT, FYEKMQ (reference sequence).

Here the CDR3 reads CASSSSRGPTQYF. CDR3 coding DNA: TGTGCCAGCAGCTCTTCGCGGGGGCCTACGCAGTATTTT. The chain employs TRBV3-1 (or the pseudogene TRBV3-2) and TRBJ2-3; weak D call: TRBD2 (7 bases). The germline V gene has CDR1 LGHDT and CDR2 YNNKEL (reference sequence). V was trimmed by 5 bases and J by 8 bases, leaving 14 bases between them. The CDR3 has 13 amino acids.

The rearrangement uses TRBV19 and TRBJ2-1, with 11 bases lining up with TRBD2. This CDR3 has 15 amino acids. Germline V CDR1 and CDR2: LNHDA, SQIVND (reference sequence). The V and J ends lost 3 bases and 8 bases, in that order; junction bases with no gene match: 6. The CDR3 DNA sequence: TGTGCCAGTAGTATCCCTAGCGGGAGGACGGATGAGCAGTTCTTC. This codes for CASSIPSGRTDEQFF.

The DNA of the CDR3 is TGTGCCAGCAGTTACTCGGGGACAGGCTCAGGGACCCAGTACTTC. Translating gives CASSYSGTGSGTQYF. This sequence joins TRBV6-5 and TRBJ2-5, with 8 bases fitting TRBD1. J lost 7 bases, V lost 0 bases, and 7 bases had no gene match. The CDR3 totals 15 residues. The germline V gene encodes CDR1 MNHEY and CDR2 SVGAGI.